These 21 T cell receptor beta chains share one sample of origin, sequenced in a study of blood T cell repertoires in COVID-19. Assay used: immunoSEQ multiplex PCR; TCRdb lists only in-frame clones, some missing. The sample has about 290,000 clones; over 80% are singletons. The sample comprised peripheral blood. The receptor set was obtained from a woman in her fifties or sixties with active or convalescent COVID-19.

V usage is TRBV18 and J usage is TRBJ1-4; D ambiguous. V lost 3 bases to trimming and J lost 8 bases, with 7 bases between them. CDR1 is KGHSH, CDR2 LQKENI, per germline. This CDR3 is built from 12 residues. CDR3 nucleotide sequence: TGTGCCAGCTCACCCCCGGGGGAAAAACTGTTTTTT. It encodes CASSPPGEKLFF.

The rearrangement uses TRBV2 and TRBJ2-5; D is ambiguous. The CDR3 spans 12 residues. Germline V CDR1 and CDR2: SNHLY, FYNNEI. V lost 5 bases and J lost 9, with 13 bases in between. This CDR3 reads CASSSARTAQYF. The CDR3 bases are TGTGCCAGCAGTTCCGCTCGTACGGCCCAGTACTTC.

The CDR3 bases are TGTGCCAGCAGCATCTTTACAGGAGAAGCTTTCTTT. It codes for CASSIFTGEAFF. The chain couples TRBV2 to TRBJ1-1; the D gene is possibly TRBD1 (5 bases). Germline CDR1 SNHLY, CDR2 FYNNEI. V dropped 6 bases and J dropped 8 bases, with 13 bases sitting between them. This CDR3 is built from 12 residues. Based on the CDR3 plus reference TRBV2 and TRBJ1-1, the full variable domain is EPEVTQTPSHQVTQMGQEVILRCVPISNHLYFYWYRQILGQKVEFLVSFYNNEISEKSEIFDDQFSVERPDGSNFTLKIRSTKLEDSAMYFCASSIFTGEAFFGQGTRLTVV.

V usage is TRBV6-1 and J usage is TRBJ1-6; D is unclear. CDR1 and CDR2 (germline): MNHNS, SASEGT. The CDR3 sequence is 17 residues long. Trimming took 2 bases from V and 12 from J, leaving 23 bases between them. In nucleotides, the CDR3 is TGTGCCAGCAGTGAATATTTGTGGCAGGTGACCCGGCAACCCCTCCACTTT. The encoded protein is CASSEYLWQVTRQPLHF.

The chain links TRBV25-1 to TRBJ2-7; 7 nucleotides line up with TRBD1. CDR1 is MGHDK, CDR2 SYGVNS, per germline. This CDR3 spans 16 amino acids. V was clipped by 3 bases and J by 3 bases; unmatched bases: 11. The chain's CDR3 is CASSDPTGTARYEQYF. The CDR3 coding sequence is TGTGCCAGCAGTGATCCCACCGGGACAGCCCGCTACGAGCAGTACTTC.

This chain joins TRBV5-1 and TRBJ2-7; TRBD1 agrees at 8 bases. The J segment lost 1 base and the V segment lost 4 bases, leaving 10 bases of the junction unmatched. Germline values: CDR1 SGHRS, CDR2 YFSETQ. The CDR3 runs 16 residues. As DNA, the CDR3 is TGCGCCAGCAGCCCAGGAGACAGGGGTTGGTCCTACGAGCAGTACTTC. Translating gives CASSPGDRGWSYEQYF.

The chain carries TRBV2 and TRBJ2-1, with TRBD2 matching 11 bases. The V gene's germline CDR1 is SNHLY and CDR2 FYNNEI. This CDR3 is 15 amino acids long. The J segment lost 4 bases and the V segment lost 7 bases, leaving 6 bases of the junction unmatched. CDR3 in DNA: TGTGCCAGCAAATCCCTAGCGGGAGGTTACAATGAGCAGTTCTTC. This gives the protein CASKSLAGGYNEQFF.

The chain combines TRBV10-3 with TRBJ1-1; D is possibly TRBD1 (6 bases). Between the trimmed V and J ends, which lost 5 bases and 3 bases, there was a span of 10 bases. Germline values: CDR1 ENHRY, CDR2 SYGVKD. This CDR3 is 13 amino acids long. The CDR3 DNA reads TGTGCCATCAGTCGGGGGGCGGACACTGAAGCTTTCTTT. Translation gives CAISRGADTEAFF.

This chain connects TRBV27 to TRBJ1-6; no reliable D call. This CDR3 region has 17 residues. Germline assignment: CDR1 MNHEY and CDR2 SMNVEV (reference sequence). V lost 5 bases and J lost 7, with 21 bases in between. CDR3 protein: CASSPTAGLRRNSPLHF. In DNA form, the CDR3 reads TGTGCCAGCAGTCCCACCGCGGGGTTGAGGAGAAATTCACCCCTCCACTTT.

Remarks on this clone: The sample carries other DNA sequences with the same CDR3. The chain couples TRBV27 to TRBJ1-5; the D gene is possibly TRBD1 (5 bases). The CDR3 is 15 residues long. From germline, CDR1 is MNHEY and CDR2 SMNVEV (reference sequence). Trimming pared 2 bases from V and 4 bases from J, leaving 12 bases between. The CDR3 nucleotides are TGTGCCAGCAGTTTAATATCAGGGTCTAATCAGCCCCAGCATTTT. This translates into CASSLISGSNQPQHF.

The chain combines TRBV6-1 with TRBJ1-5, with D hard to call. The CDR3 runs to 13 residues. Germline lookup yields CDR1 MNHNS and CDR2 SASEGT. V shed 3 bases and J shed 6 bases, with 9 bases lying between them. The CDR3 sequence is CASSEEGGQPQHF. The CDR3 coding sequence is TGTGCCAGCAGTGAGGAGGGAGGTCAGCCCCAGCATTTT.

The chain carries TRBV5-1 and TRBJ2-7, with D maybe TRBD2 (6 bases). There are 14 residues in the CDR3. V lost 0 bases to trimming and J lost 1 base, with 8 bases between them. The germline gives CDR1 SGHRS, CDR2 YFSETQ. CDR3 sequence (DNA): TGCGCCAGCAGCTTGGCCCGGGGGTCCTACGAGCAGTACTTC. Translated: CASSLARGSYEQYF.

This chain connects TRBV19 to TRBJ2-3, with TRBD2 identical over 7 bases. Trimming took 6 bases from V and 2 from J; bases not matched to a gene: 8. Germline V gives CDR1 LNHDA, CDR2 SQIVND (reference sequence). There are 15 residues in the CDR3. The CDR3 region is CASSSSGSFTDTQYF. As DNA, the CDR3 is TGTGCCAGTAGCAGTAGCGGGTCTTTCACAGATACGCAGTATTTT.

The V gene is TRBV2, the J gene TRBJ2-4; TRBD1 might be the D (5 bases). CDR3 length: 16 residues. V lost 7 bases and J lost 4, with 20 bases in between. Germline CDR1 SNHLY, CDR2 FYNNEI. The CDR3, as DNA: TGTGCCAGCAAAAGGGGCCGCGACGGAGTGAAAAACATTCAGTACTTC. Its protein is CASKRGRDGVKNIQYF.

The rearrangement links TRBV25-1 to TRBJ1-6; 7 bases fit TRBD1. The CDR3 is 14 amino acids. Germline lookup yields CDR1 MGHDK and CDR2 SYGVNS. J lost 10 bases, V lost 5 bases, and 8 bases had no gene match. CDR3 coding DNA: TGTGCCAGCAGTTCTGACAGGGTTTACTCACCCCTCCACTTT. Translating gives CASSSDRVYSPLHF. The entire variable domain, with the rest obtained from reference TRBV25-1 and TRBJ1-6, is as follows: EADIYQTPRYLVIGTGKKITLECSQTMGHDKMYWYQQDPGMELHLIHYSYGVNSTEKGDLSSESTVSRIRTEHFPLTLESARPSHTSQYLCASSSDRVYSPLHFGNGTRLTVT.

This chain links TRBV10-3 with TRBJ2-1; D is perhaps TRBD2 (5 bases). The germline CDR1 and CDR2 sequences are ENHRY and SYGVKD. The CDR3 runs to 12 residues. Trimming removed 6 bases at V and 5 bases at J, with 8 bases between. CDR3 nucleotides: TGTGCCATCAGCGAGACTAACAATGAGCAGTTCTTC. Translating gives CAISETNNEQFF.

The rearrangement uses TRBV9 and TRBJ2-5; no clear D gene. The V end lost 7 bases, the J end lost 4 bases, and 8 bases lay between the germline ends. Germline lookup yields CDR1 SGDLS and CDR2 YYNGEE. The CDR3 covers 11 residues. CDR3 protein: CASGLGETQYF. Written as DNA, the CDR3 is TGTGCCAGCGGGCTGGGAGAGACCCAGTACTTC.

The chain couples TRBV5-6 to TRBJ2-2, with D unresolved. V was trimmed by 5 bases and J by 4 bases, leaving 3 bases between them. The germline V gene has CDR1 SGHDT and CDR2 YYEEEE. The CDR3 has 11 residues. The CDR3: CASRATGELFF. In DNA form, the CDR3 reads TGTGCCAGCAGAGCCACCGGGGAGCTGTTTTTT. The whole variable domain, remainder taken from reference TRBV5-6 and TRBJ2-2, is DAGVTQSPTHLIKTRGQQVTLRCSPKSGHDTVSWYQQALGQGPQFIFQYYEEEERQRGNFPDRFSGHQFPNYSSELNVNALLLGDSALYLCASRATGELFFGEGSRLTVL.

This clone was counted a single time. This sequence joins TRBV5-6 and TRBJ1-5; 8 nucleotides align to TRBD1. Germline V gene lookup returns CDR1 SGHDT and CDR2 YYEEEE. With 3 bases clipped from V and 3 bases from J, the junction kept 5 bases outside the gene matches. The CDR3 length is 15 residues. CDR3 coding DNA: TGTGCCAGCAGCTCCGGACAGGGTATCAATCAGCCCCAGCATTTT. It specifies CASSSGQGINQPQHF.

This clone was picked up a small number of times. This chain links TRBV11-3 with TRBJ2-1; 7 nucleotides match TRBD2. V lost 1 base, J lost 8 bases, and 5 bases stayed unmatched. Germline V gene data show CDR1 as SGHNT and CDR2 as YENEEA. The CDR3 length is 14 residues. CDR3 nucleotide sequence: TGTGCCAGCAGCTTAGGGCTAGCGGCCGATGAGCAGTTCTTC. Protein product: CASSLGLAADEQFF.

J is TRBJ1-1 and V is TRBV12-3 or TRBV12-4; D not resolved. The CDR3 totals 13 residues. Deletions cut 8 bases from V and 4 bases from J, with 14 bases between. The CDR3 DNA is TGTGCCAGCTCTTCGCAGCGAGGCACTGAAGCTTTCTTT. It translates to CASSSQRGTEAFF.